The 13 T cell receptor beta chains below all came from one sample that was sequenced in a study of cytomegalovirus exposure and HLA in healthy donors. The PCR employed 60 Vbeta primers together with 13 Jbeta primers. The repertoire was sequenced with immunoSEQ multiplex PCR; TCRdb's copy has only in-frame clones and lacks some. This table has roughly 100,000 clones, roughly 80% appearing once. The source material was PBMCs. The receptors derive from a man between 40 and 49 years old in good health and CMV-seronegative.

The chain carries TRBV2 and TRBJ2-7; tentatively, D is TRBD2 (5 bases). Germline values: CDR1 SNHLY, CDR2 FYNNEI. The CDR3 totals 14 residues. Trimming took 8 bases from V and 1 from J, leaving 15 bases between them. CDR3 nucleotides: TGTGCCAGCGTCGCCCCGGGATCTTCCTACGAGCAGTACTTC. Its protein product is CASVAPGSSYEQYF.

This chain links TRBV10-1 with TRBJ1-2; the match to TRBD1 covers 7 bases. Germline loops: CDR1 WNHNN, CDR2 SYGVQD (reference sequence). V lost 6 bases, J lost 2 bases, and 3 bases stayed unmatched. CDR3 length: 13 amino acids. For the CDR3, the DNA is TGCGCCAGCAGCGCGGGACAGAACTATGGCTACACCTTC. Translating gives CASSAGQNYGYTF.

This clone came up a few times. This chain joins TRBV29-1 and TRBJ2-7; 10 bases agree with TRBD1. The CDR3 covers 14 residues. J was trimmed by 4 bases and V by 1 base; bases with no gene match: 4. Germline V gene data show CDR1 as SQVTM and CDR2 as ANQGSEA. The CDR3 DNA follows: TGCAGCGTTGAAGGGGCGGGACAGGGGTACGAGCAGTACTTC. Encoded protein: CSVEGAGQGYEQYF.

This clone was recorded a few times. The chain links TRBV11-2 to TRBJ2-7; 7 nucleotides match TRBD1. V gave up 5 bases and J gave up 1 base; unmatched junction bases: 8. The CDR3 contains 15 residues. CDR1 and CDR2 (germline): SGHAT, FQNNGV. CDR3 region: CASSQNRGGSYEQYF. CDR3 nucleotide sequence: TGTGCCAGCAGCCAAAACAGGGGCGGATCCTACGAGCAGTACTTC.

The rearrangement links TRBV21-1 to TRBJ1-1. TRBV21-1 is designated a pseudogene. The CDR3 is 14 amino acids. CDR3 DNA sequence: TGTGCCAGCAGCCCAGGGGAGGGATTGGGTGAAGCTTTCTTT. Translation gives CASSPGEGLGEAFF.

This sequence joins TRBV4-1 and TRBJ1-5, with D perhaps matching TRBD1 (5 bases). CDR3 length: 17 amino acids. Per germline, CDR1 MGHRA and CDR2 YSYEKL. Trimming cost V 4 bases and J 3 bases, with 19 bases left between them. The CDR3 protein is CASSPTFMGDFNQPQHF. In nucleotides, the CDR3 is TGCGCCAGCAGCCCGACGTTTATGGGGGACTTCAATCAGCCCCAGCATTTT.

The chain combines TRBV6-5 with TRBJ2-3, with D possibly being TRBD1 (6 bases). V lost 2 bases and J 0 bases, leaving 9 bases between the germline ends. Germline CDR1 and CDR2: MNHEY and SVGAGI. The CDR3 is 15 residues long. CDR3 protein: CASSYQGPSTDTQYF. The DNA of the CDR3 is TGTGCCAGCAGTTACCAGGGGCCGAGCACAGATACGCAGTATTTT.

V and J are TRBV18 and TRBJ1-1; 11 bases map to TRBD1. CDR1 KGHSH and CDR2 LQKENI come from the germline V gene. Trimming cost V 2 bases and J 2 bases; bases outside gene matches: 7. The CDR3 is 17 amino acids. DNA for the CDR3: TGTGCCAGCTCACCAAGGACAGGGGGCGCATTAAACACTGAAGCTTTCTTT. Translating it yields CASSPRTGGALNTEAFF.

This clone was counted once. Sequence at one end of the junction differs from germline and may be a read error. CDR3 nucleotide sequence: TGTTCCAGCAGCCGTTGGGGGGGGCGGGACACTGAAGCTTTCTTT. Its translation is CSSSRWGGRDTEAFF. This chain joins TRBV7-9 and TRBJ1-1; D possibly corresponds to TRBD1 (6 bases). CDR1 is SEHNR and CDR2 is FQNEAQ in the germline V gene (reference sequence). The CDR3 has 15 amino acids.

This rearrangement joins TRBV7-3 to TRBJ1-6; maybe TRBD1 (6 bases). The CDR3 has 15 residues. From germline, CDR1 is SGHTA and CDR2 FQGTGA. Between the trimmed V and J ends, which lost 2 bases and 8 bases, there was a span of 13 bases. CDR3 protein: CASSLSGQADSPLHF. For the CDR3, the DNA is TGTGCCAGCAGCTTATCGGGACAAGCCGATTCACCCCTCCACTTT.

CDR3: CASSPGQTGNTIYF. CDR3 DNA sequence: TGTGCCAGCAGCCCGGGACAGACTGGAAACACCATATATTTT. V is TRBV5-6 and J is TRBJ1-3; TRBD1 agrees at 7 bases. Per germline, CDR1 SGHDT and CDR2 YYEEEE. The ends lost 4 bases at V and 2 bases at J; junction bases unmatched: 3. This CDR3 has 14 amino acids.

This rearrangement joins TRBV6-4 to TRBJ1-2; D may be TRBD1 (6 bases). Looked up from germline, CDR1 is MRHNA and CDR2 is SNTAGT. This CDR3 has 13 amino acids. With 3 bases removed from V and 6 bases from J, the gap between germline ends came to 11 bases. The CDR3 DNA reads TGTGCCAGCAGTGAGGGCAGGGACAATGGCTACACCTTC. It translates to CASSEGRDNGYTF.

The chain is built from TRBV10-1 and TRBJ2-7, with D possibly matching TRBD2 (5 bases). The CDR3 totals 13 residues. V was clipped by 5 bases and J by 10 bases, with 18 bases between them. Germline-derived CDR1 and CDR2 are WNHNN and SYGVQD (reference sequence). CDR3 nucleotide sequence: TGCGCCAGCAGTCCTCGGGTGCCCGGGGAACAGTACTTC. Translating gives CASSPRVPGEQYF.